Below are 15 T cell receptor beta chains sequenced from a single sample in a study of T cells after yellow fever vaccination. TCRdb fed the 5' RACE reads into MiXCR, producing one record per CDR3 protein. The data hold approximately 550,000 distinct CDR3 sequences, with roughly 21% observed a single time. The sample in question was PBMCs, obtained 15 days after the yellow fever booster vaccination. These receptors were obtained from a man aged 25-45 years who received the YFV17D yellow fever vaccine.

This clonotype was recorded only once. The chain joins TRBV5-1 to TRBJ2-5, with D possibly matching TRBD2 (5 bases). There are 14 residues in the CDR3. Germline V gene sequence: CDR1 SGHRS, CDR2 YFSETQ. V was trimmed by 3 bases and J by 1 base, leaving 10 bases between them. The CDR3 protein is CASSSGLIQETQYF. The CDR3 coding sequence is TGCGCCAGCAGCTCTGGACTGATCCAAGAGACCCAGTACTTC.

The genes are TRBV7-9 and TRBJ2-5; maybe TRBD2 (5 bases). V was cut by 8 bases and J by 3 bases, with 16 bases left in between. The CDR3 totals 14 residues. The germline CDR1 and CDR2 sequences are SEHNR and FQNEAQ (reference sequence). The CDR3 loop reads CASAQMSGEETQYF. CDR3 sequence (DNA): TGTGCCAGCGCACAGATGAGCGGCGAAGAGACCCAGTACTTC.

The chain couples TRBV7-2 to TRBJ2-3; D may correspond to TRBD1 or TRBD2 (5 bases each). CDR3 size: 16 residues. The V gene lost 6 bases and the J gene lost 3 bases, with 19 bases spanning the gap. Germline CDR1 is SGHTA and CDR2 is FQGNSA. The CDR3, as DNA: TGTGCCAGCAGGATATCTCGGGACGTAGGGACAGATACGCAGTATTTT. Translated, it gives CASRISRDVGTDTQYF. Looking up the rest from reference TRBV7-2 and TRBJ2-3 gives the full variable domain: GAGVSQSPSNKVTEKGKDVELRCDPISGHTALYWYRQSLGQGLEFLIYFQGNSAPDKSGLPSDRFSAERTGGSVSTLTIQRTQQEDSAVYLCASRISRDVGTDTQYFGPGTRLTVL.

V usage is TRBV20-1 and J usage is TRBJ1-1, with TRBD1 as a possible D gene (5 bases). Germline lookup yields CDR1 DFQATT and CDR2 SNEGSKA (reference sequence). CDR3 size: 14 residues. V was shortened by 5 bases and J by 3 bases, with 16 bases between the two germline ends. CDR3 DNA sequence: TGCAGTGCTGAAAGGGGCGCGTGGGACACTGAAGCTTTCTTT. Amino acid sequence: CSAERGAWDTEAFF.

This clonotype was seen only a few times. The V call is TRBV12-3 or TRBV12-4, the J call TRBJ1-5; D not certain. The CDR3 consists of 13 residues. Trimming removed 3 bases from V and 5 bases from J, with 8 bases in between. The CDR3: CASSLWEYQPQHF. The CDR3 region has the DNA TGTGCCAGCAGTTTGTGGGAATATCAGCCCCAGCATTTT.

This sequence joins TRBV21-1 and TRBJ2-3; TRBD2 is taken as the D call from the table, unchecked against the DNA. TRBV21-1 is a recognized pseudogene. The CDR3 has 18 amino acids. The CDR3 nucleotides are TGTGCCAGCATCCAAGGAGCGACTAGCGGGACCGCCCCAGATACGCAGTATTTT. Its translation: CASIQGATSGTAPDTQYF.

This chain joins TRBV6-1 and TRBJ2-5; possibly TRBD1 for D (6 bases). Between the trimmed V and J ends, which lost 6 bases and 2 bases, there was a span of 13 bases. CDR1 is MNHNS and CDR2 is SASEGT in the germline V gene. This CDR3 is 14 amino acids long. The CDR3: CASSNQGGQETQYF. The CDR3 bases are TGTGCCAGCAGCAATCAAGGGGGACAAGAGACCCAGTACTTC.

The CDR3 DNA reads TGCGCCAGCAGCTTGGAATACCCGCGCGGCGATACGCAGTATTTT. As protein: CASSLEYPRGDTQYF. The chain recombines TRBV5-1 with TRBJ2-3; D gene unclear. The CDR3 spans 15 residues. CDR1 is SGHRS, CDR2 YFSETQ, per germline. V was pared by 0 bases and J by 6 bases, with 14 bases between.

The chain has TRBV7-3 and TRBJ2-2, with TRBD1 matching 7 bases. Germline V gene sequence: CDR1 SGHTA, CDR2 FQGTGA. This CDR3 is built from 19 residues. V dropped 5 bases and J dropped 0; count of bases not matched to a gene: 15. The CDR3 loop reads CASSPTLKKGQPNTGELFF. DNA for the CDR3: TGTGCCAGCAGCCCTACTCTTAAAAAGGGACAGCCGAACACCGGGGAGCTGTTTTTT.

This chain links TRBV11-2 with TRBJ1-5; possibly TRBD1 for D (5 bases). CDR1 SGHAT and CDR2 FQNNGV come from the germline V gene. CDR3 size: 13 residues. The V end lost 2 bases, the J end lost 6 bases, and 8 bases lay between the germline ends. DNA for the CDR3: TGTGCCAGCAGCTTAATGGGGGGTCAGCCCCAGCATTTT. Amino acids: CASSLMGGQPQHF.

This clonotype has just a few counts. The V call is TRBV2, the J call TRBJ2-3; 16 positions agree with TRBD2. The germline V gene encodes CDR1 SNHLY and CDR2 FYNNEI. The V gene end was trimmed by 7 bases and the J gene end by 4 bases; junction bases not matched to a gene: 5. CDR3 length equals 16 residues. CDR3 amino acids: CASTPGLAGGADTQYF. CDR3 coding DNA: TGTGCCAGCACTCCGGGACTAGCGGGAGGGGCAGATACGCAGTATTTT. The full variable domain, rest sourced from reference TRBV2 and TRBJ2-3, is EPEVTQTPSHQVTQMGQEVILRCVPISNHLYFYWYRQILGQKVEFLVSFYNNEISEKSEIFDDQFSVERPDGSNFTLKIRSTKLEDSAMYFCASTPGLAGGADTQYFGPGTRLTVL.

This clonotype was counted between two and nine times. V gene TRBV7-2 combines with J gene TRBJ2-7; 11 nucleotides align to TRBD2. Germline CDR1 is SGHTA and CDR2 is FQGNSA. The CDR3 has 15 residues. The J segment lost 6 bases and the V segment lost 6 bases, leaving 10 bases of the junction unmatched. CDR3 sequence reads: CASSQSSGRTSEQYF. CDR3 nucleotides: TGTGCCAGCAGTCAATCTAGCGGGAGGACCTCCGAGCAGTACTTC.

V and J are TRBV20-1 and TRBJ2-7; 8 bases fit TRBD2. CDR1 and CDR2 from the germline V gene are DFQATT and SNEGSKA (reference sequence). V lost 6 bases, J lost 6 bases, and 16 bases stayed unmatched. This CDR3 is built from 15 residues. The CDR3 loop is CSADGYTGLVSEQYF. The CDR3 bases are TGCAGTGCCGATGGGTATACGGGACTAGTGAGCGAGCAGTACTTC.

This chain connects TRBV27 to TRBJ2-1, with D maybe TRBD1 (5 bases). The CDR3 contains 13 residues. V dropped 8 bases and J dropped 0 bases, with 8 bases sitting between them. Looked up from germline, CDR1 is MNHEY and CDR2 is SMNVEV (reference sequence). CDR3 nucleotides: TGTGCCAGCGGCAGGGCCTCCTACAATGAGCAGTTCTTC. Amino acid sequence: CASGRASYNEQFF.

The chain has TRBV5-1 and TRBJ1-2, with 8 bases fitting TRBD1. This CDR3 is 15 amino acids long. Per the germline V gene, CDR1 is SGHRS and CDR2 is YFSETQ. V trimming: 4 bases; J trimming: 4 bases; junction bases outside the gene matches: 9. The CDR3, as DNA: TGCGCCAGCAGCCAAGGGACAGGAGGGGGCTATGGCTACACCTTC. Translation gives CASSQGTGGGYGYTF. Combining the CDR3 with reference TRBV5-1 and TRBJ1-2 gives the whole variable domain KAGVTQTPRYLIKTRGQQVTLSCSPISGHRSVSWYQQTPGQGLQFLFEYFSETQRNKGNFPGRFSGRQFSNSRSEMNVSTLELGDSALYLCASSQGTGGGYGYTFGSGTRLTVV.